This T cell receptor (beta chain) is drawn from a study of control samples from healthy donors and cancer patients. The V end was cut by 3 bases, the J end by 3 bases, with 6 bases between. The length of the CDR3 is 12 residues. Germline V gene lookup returns CDR1 MNHEY and CDR2 SVGEGT. TCRdb's copy holds only in-frame clones and misses some; the assay was immunoSEQ multiplex PCR. The sample includes around 120,000 clones, around 86% of them seen just once. The chain employs TRBV6-2 or TRBV6-3 and TRBJ2-7; D unresolved. The TCR was taken from a man aged 35 to 55 in good health. What was sequenced was blood. CDR3 protein: CASSYDLYEQYF. The CDR3 DNA follows: TGTGCCAGCAGTTATGACCTCTACGAGCAGTACTTC.